What follows are 10 T cell receptor beta chains derived from one specimen sequenced in a study of blood T cell repertoires in COVID-19. Clones were sequenced by immunoSEQ multiplex PCR, and TCRdb holds only the in-frame ones, with some missing. The sample yields over 60,000 clones, more than 80% seen once. Material for sequencing was peripheral blood. These receptors all come from a human donor in a cohort sampled during active COVID-19.

The chain combines TRBV9 with TRBJ2-6; 9 positions agree with TRBD2. The CDR3 covers 18 residues. The junction had 7 bases not matched to a gene; V was cut back by 3 bases and J by 0 bases. CDR1 SGDLS and CDR2 YYNGEE come from the germline V gene. CDR3 loop: CASSERLAESSGANVLTF. DNA for the CDR3: TGTGCCAGCAGCGAACGACTAGCGGAATCCTCTGGGGCCAACGTCCTGACTTTC.

J is TRBJ2-2 and V is TRBV19, with TRBD1 identical over 7 bases. After removal of 7 bases from V and 0 bases from J, the junction contained 11 bases not matched to a gene. This CDR3 contains 17 residues. Germline V gives CDR1 LNHDA, CDR2 SQIVND (reference sequence). This CDR3 is CASKAHKTGPNTGELFF. The CDR3 region has the DNA TGTGCCAGTAAGGCCCACAAGACAGGGCCGAACACCGGGGAGCTGTTTTTT.

The gene calls are TRBV4-1 and TRBJ2-1; 14 nucleotides line up with TRBD2. The germline gives CDR1 MGHRA, CDR2 YSYEKL. V shed 3 bases, J shed 4 bases, and the junction held 8 bases outside the gene matches. The CDR3 contains 18 residues. CDR3 amino acids: CASSQEGLAGELYNEQFF. The CDR3 coding sequence is TGCGCCAGCAGCCAGGAGGGACTAGCGGGAGAACTTTACAATGAGCAGTTCTTC.

The rearrangement uses TRBV5-6 and TRBJ1-5; D perhaps matches TRBD1 (6 bases). The CDR3 covers 12 residues. Germline values: CDR1 SGHDT, CDR2 YYEEEE. With 3 bases removed from V and 8 bases from J, the gap between germline ends came to 9 bases. The CDR3 DNA is TGTGCCAGCAGCTCCTCAGGGGAGCCCCAGCATTTT. Protein product: CASSSSGEPQHF.

CDR3 region: CASSFTGYHEQYF. CDR3 DNA: TGTGCCAGCAGTTTTACCGGGTACCACGAGCAGTACTTC. This chain connects TRBV28 to TRBJ2-7; D gene ambiguous. The CDR3 extends over 13 amino acids. Germline assignment: CDR1 MDHEN and CDR2 SYDVKM. Between the trimmed V and J ends, which lost 3 bases and 5 bases, there was a span of 11 bases.

This chain joins TRBV5-1 and TRBJ2-7; perhaps TRBD1 as D (5 bases). This CDR3 contains 15 residues. V shed 1 base and J shed 3 bases, with 14 bases lying between them. Germline V gene sequence: CDR1 SGHRS, CDR2 YFSETQ. In DNA, the CDR3 is TGCGCCAGCAGCTTGTACGGGCAGGGCAACTACGAGCAGTACTTC. It specifies CASSLYGQGNYEQYF. Looking up the rest from reference TRBV5-1 and TRBJ2-7 gives the full variable domain: KAGVTQTPRYLIKTRGQQVTLSCSPISGHRSVSWYQQTPGQGLQFLFEYFSETQRNKGNFPGRFSGRQFSNSRSEMNVSTLELGDSALYLCASSLYGQGNYEQYFGPGTRLTVT.

V and J are TRBV5-1 and TRBJ2-7, with D possibly matching TRBD1 (6 bases). The CDR3 runs to 15 residues. Trimming left V 2 bases short and J 3 bases short, with 15 bases between. The V gene's germline CDR1 is SGHRS and CDR2 YFSETQ. CDR3 sequence reads: CASSLAGTRGYEQYF. DNA for the CDR3: TGCGCCAGCAGCTTAGCCGGGACCAGGGGCTACGAGCAGTACTTC.

This rearrangement joins TRBV2 to TRBJ1-4; no definite D call. V was cut by 4 bases and J by 2 bases, with 5 bases left in between. Germline CDR1 reads SNHLY; CDR2 reads FYNNEI. This CDR3 has 13 amino acids. The CDR3 nucleotides are TGTGCCAGCAGTGCGGGGACTAATGAAAAACTGTTTTTT. This translates into CASSAGTNEKLFF. The full variable domain, rest sourced from reference TRBV2 and TRBJ1-4, is EPEVTQTPSHQVTQMGQEVILRCVPISNHLYFYWYRQILGQKVEFLVSFYNNEISEKSEIFDDQFSVERPDGSNFTLKIRSTKLEDSAMYFCASSAGTNEKLFFGSGTQLSVL.

The chain links TRBV18 to TRBJ2-7, with 8 bases that match TRBD2. CDR1 and CDR2 from the germline V gene are KGHSH and LQKENI. The CDR3 is 15 amino acids. V shed 0 bases and J 6 bases; nucleotides not matched to a gene: 7. Here the CDR3 DNA reads TGTGCCAGCTCACCACCTGGGACTAGTGTTCGCGAGCAGTACTTC. This encodes CASSPPGTSVREQYF.

This chain connects TRBV6-5 to TRBJ1-2; 8 nucleotides agree with TRBD1. The CDR3 loop spans 13 amino acids. Trimming cost V 7 bases and J 5 bases; bases outside gene matches: 6. Germline values: CDR1 MNHEY, CDR2 SVGAGI. The CDR3: CASMEDRVYGYTF. CDR3 in DNA: TGTGCCAGCATGGAGGACAGGGTTTATGGCTACACCTTC.